There are many counts of the clone carrying this T cell receptor beta chain. What it recognizes is unknown. Lactation, pregnancy, other autoimmune disease or uncontrolled infection led to exclusion of patients. The record originates from a study of T cells in Graves' hyperthyroidism and ophthalmopathy. Study as a whole: Peripheral blood was taken when the disease was first diagnosed, before any treatment began.

Amplified TCR beta CDR3 regions derived from RNA transcripts. When the TCR CDR3 underwent first-round RT-PCR, the HTBI primer set was used. TCRdb called the multiplex PCR reads again in MiXCR, with one record for every CDR3 protein. The data contain under 400,000 distinct CDR3 sequences, about 15% of them singletons. General study findings and limits: Ophthalmopathy was told apart from stable hyperthyroidism by a 13 V-J model.

CDR3 length equals 14 residues. CDR1 is KGHDR and CDR2 is SFDVKD in the germline V gene. Losses at the gene ends were 3 bases for V and 8 bases for J; bases not matched to a gene: 7. The TCR sequence derives from a man under 40 with Graves' hyperthyroidism. V is TRBV24-1 and J is TRBJ1-2; 8 bases agree with TRBD1. The sample was blood. CDR3 sequence reads: CATSDPLTGDGYTF. In nucleotides, the CDR3 is TGTGCCACCAGTGATCCTCTGACAGGGGACGGCTACACCTTC.